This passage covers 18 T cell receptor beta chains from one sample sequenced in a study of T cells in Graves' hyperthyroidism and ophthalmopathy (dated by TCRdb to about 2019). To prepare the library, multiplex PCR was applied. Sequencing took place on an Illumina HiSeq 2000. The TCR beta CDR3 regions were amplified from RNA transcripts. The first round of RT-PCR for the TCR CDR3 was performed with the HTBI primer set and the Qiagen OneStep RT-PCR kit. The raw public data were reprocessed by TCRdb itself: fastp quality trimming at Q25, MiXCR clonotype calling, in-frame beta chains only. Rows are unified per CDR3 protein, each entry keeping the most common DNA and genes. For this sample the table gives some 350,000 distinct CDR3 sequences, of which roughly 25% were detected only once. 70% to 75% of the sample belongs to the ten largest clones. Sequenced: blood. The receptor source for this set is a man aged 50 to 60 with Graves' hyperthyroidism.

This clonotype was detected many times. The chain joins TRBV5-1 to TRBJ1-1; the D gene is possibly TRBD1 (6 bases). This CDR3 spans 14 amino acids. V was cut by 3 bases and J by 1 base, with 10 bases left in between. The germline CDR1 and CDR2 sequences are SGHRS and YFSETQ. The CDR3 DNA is TGCGCCAGCAGCTCCGGACAGAAGAACACTGAAGCTTTCTTT. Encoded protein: CASSSGQKNTEAFF.

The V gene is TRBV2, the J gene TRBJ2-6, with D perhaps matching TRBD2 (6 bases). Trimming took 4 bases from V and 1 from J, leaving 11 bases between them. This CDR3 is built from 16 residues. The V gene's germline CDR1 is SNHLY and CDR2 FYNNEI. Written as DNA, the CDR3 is TGTGCCAGCAGTGGGGGGGTCCCTTCTGGGGCCAACGTCCTGACTTTC. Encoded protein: CASSGGVPSGANVLTF.

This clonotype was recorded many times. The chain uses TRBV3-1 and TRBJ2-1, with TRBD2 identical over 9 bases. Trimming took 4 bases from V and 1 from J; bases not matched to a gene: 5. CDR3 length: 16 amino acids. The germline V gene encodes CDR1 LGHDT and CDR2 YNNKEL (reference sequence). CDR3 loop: CASSPDAGGSYNEQFF. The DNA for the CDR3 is TGTGCCAGCAGCCCGGACGCGGGAGGGTCCTACAATGAGCAGTTCTTC.

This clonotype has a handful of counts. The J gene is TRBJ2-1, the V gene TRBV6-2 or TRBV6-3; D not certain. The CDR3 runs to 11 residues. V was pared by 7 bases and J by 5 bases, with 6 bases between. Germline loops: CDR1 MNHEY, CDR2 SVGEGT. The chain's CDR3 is CASTQNNEQFF. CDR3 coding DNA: TGTGCCAGCACCCAGAACAATGAGCAGTTCTTC.

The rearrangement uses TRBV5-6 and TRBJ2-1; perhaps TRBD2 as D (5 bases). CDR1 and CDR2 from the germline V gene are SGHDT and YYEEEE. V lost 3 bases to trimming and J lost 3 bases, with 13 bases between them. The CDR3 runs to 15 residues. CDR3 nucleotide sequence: TGTGCCAGCAGCTCCGGGGTCCTTAACTACAATGAGCAGTTCTTC. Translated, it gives CASSSGVLNYNEQFF. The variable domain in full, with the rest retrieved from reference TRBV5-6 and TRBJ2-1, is DAGVTQSPTHLIKTRGQQVTLRCSPKSGHDTVSWYQQALGQGPQFIFQYYEEEERQRGNFPDRFSGHQFPNYSSELNVNALLLGDSALYLCASSSGVLNYNEQFFGPGTRLTVL.

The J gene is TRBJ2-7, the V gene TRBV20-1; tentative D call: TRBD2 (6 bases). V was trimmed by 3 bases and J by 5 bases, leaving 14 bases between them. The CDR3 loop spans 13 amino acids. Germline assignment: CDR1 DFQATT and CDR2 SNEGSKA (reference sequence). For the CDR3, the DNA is TGCAGTGCTAGTGGTCTAGCGAACAACGAGCAGTACTTC. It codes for CSASGLANNEQYF.

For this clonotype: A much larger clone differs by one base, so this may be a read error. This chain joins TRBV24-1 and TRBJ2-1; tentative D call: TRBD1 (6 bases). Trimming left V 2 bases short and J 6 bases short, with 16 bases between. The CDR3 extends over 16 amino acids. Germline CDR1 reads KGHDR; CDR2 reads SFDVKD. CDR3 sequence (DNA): TGTGCCACCAGTGATTCCCCTAGGGGGAGCCTCAATGAGCAGTTCTTC. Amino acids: CATSDSPRGSLNEQFF.

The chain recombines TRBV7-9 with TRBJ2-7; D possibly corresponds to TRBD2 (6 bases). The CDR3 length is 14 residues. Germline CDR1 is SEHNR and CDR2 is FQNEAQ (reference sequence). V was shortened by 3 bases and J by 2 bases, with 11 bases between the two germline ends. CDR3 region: CASSFQGGPYEQYF. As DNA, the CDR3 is TGTGCCAGCAGCTTCCAGGGAGGTCCCTACGAGCAGTACTTC.

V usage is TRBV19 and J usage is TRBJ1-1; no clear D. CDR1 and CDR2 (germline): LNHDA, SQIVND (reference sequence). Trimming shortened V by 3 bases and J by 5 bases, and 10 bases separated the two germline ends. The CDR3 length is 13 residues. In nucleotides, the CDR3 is TGTGCCAGTAGTATTTTTCGGTTTACTGAAGCTTTCTTT. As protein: CASSIFRFTEAFF.

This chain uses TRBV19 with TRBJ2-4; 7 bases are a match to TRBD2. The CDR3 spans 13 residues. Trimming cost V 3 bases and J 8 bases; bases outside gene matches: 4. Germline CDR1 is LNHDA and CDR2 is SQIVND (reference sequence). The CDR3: CASSMGRADIQYF. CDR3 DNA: TGTGCCAGTAGTATGGGGAGGGCGGACATTCAGTACTTC.

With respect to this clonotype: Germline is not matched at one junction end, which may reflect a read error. The DNA for the CDR3 is TGTGCCAGCAGCGTAGATCTGGGAGGGACTGAAGCTCTCTTT. Amino acid sequence: CASSVDLGGTEALF. J is TRBJ1-1 and V is TRBV9, with D possibly matching TRBD1 (5 bases). Germline V gene sequence: CDR1 SGDLS, CDR2 YYNGEE. CDR3 length equals 14 residues.

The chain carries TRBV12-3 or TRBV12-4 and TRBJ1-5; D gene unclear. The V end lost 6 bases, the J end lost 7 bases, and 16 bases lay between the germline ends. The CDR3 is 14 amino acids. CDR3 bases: TGTGCCAGCAGGGAGACGGGTCTCGGGCAGCCCCAGCATTTT. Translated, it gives CASRETGLGQPQHF.

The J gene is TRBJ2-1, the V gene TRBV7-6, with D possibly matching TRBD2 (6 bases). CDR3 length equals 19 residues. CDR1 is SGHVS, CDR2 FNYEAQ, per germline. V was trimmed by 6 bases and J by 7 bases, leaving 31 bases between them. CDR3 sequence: CASRLMGGARRGLGNEQFF. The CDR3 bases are TGTGCCAGCAGGTTGATGGGCGGGGCGCGGCGGGGCCTCGGGAATGAGCAGTTCTTC.

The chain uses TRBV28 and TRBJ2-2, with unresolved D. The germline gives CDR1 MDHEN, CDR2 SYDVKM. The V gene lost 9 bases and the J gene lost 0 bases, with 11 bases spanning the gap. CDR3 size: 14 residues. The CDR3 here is CASHETSNTGELFF. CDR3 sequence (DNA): TGTGCCAGTCACGAGACATCGAACACCGGGGAGCTGTTTTTT.

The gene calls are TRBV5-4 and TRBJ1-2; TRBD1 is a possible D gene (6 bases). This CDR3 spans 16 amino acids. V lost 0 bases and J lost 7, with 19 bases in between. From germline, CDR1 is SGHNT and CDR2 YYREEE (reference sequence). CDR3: CASSLAKGGPFSGYTF. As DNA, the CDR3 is TGTGCCAGCAGCTTGGCCAAGGGGGGGCCTTTTAGTGGCTACACCTTC.

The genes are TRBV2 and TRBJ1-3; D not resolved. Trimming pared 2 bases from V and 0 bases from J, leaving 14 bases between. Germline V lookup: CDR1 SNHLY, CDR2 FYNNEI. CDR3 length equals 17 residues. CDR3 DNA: TGTGCCAGCAGTGAACTGGTCAGGTCTAGCTCTGGAAACACCATATATTTT. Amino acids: CASSELVRSSSGNTIYF.

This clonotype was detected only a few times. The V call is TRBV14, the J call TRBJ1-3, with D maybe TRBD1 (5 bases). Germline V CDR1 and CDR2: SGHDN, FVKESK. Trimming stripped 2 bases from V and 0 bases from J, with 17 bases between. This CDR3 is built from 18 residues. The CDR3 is CASSQRVSGTSSGNTIYF. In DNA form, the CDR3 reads TGTGCCAGCAGCCAAAGGGTTTCAGGGACGAGCTCTGGAAACACCATATATTTT. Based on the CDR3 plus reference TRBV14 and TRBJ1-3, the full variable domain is EAGVTQFPSHSVIEKGQTVTLRCDPISGHDNLYWYRRVMGKEIKFLLHFVKESKQDESGMPNNRFLAERTGGTYSTLKVQPAELEDSGVYFCASSQRVSGTSSGNTIYFGEGSWLTVV.

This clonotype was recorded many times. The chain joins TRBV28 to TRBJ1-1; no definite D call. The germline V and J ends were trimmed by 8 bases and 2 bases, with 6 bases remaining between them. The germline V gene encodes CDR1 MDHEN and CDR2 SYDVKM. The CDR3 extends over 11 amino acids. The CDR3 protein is CASGSNTEAFF. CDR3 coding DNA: TGTGCCAGCGGATCCAACACTGAAGCTTTCTTT.